This TCR beta chain was identified during a study of breast tumors, draining lymph nodes, adjacent tissues (dated by TCRdb to 2016 to 2018). Regarding the research as a whole: The study compared TCR beta repertoires across tumor, adjacent nontumor tissue and axillary lymph nodes from breast cancer patients. The study aimed to assess the relationships and possible T-cell exchange between tumor, surrounding tissue and draining lymph node repertoires in human breast cancer.

TCRdb names Illumina HiSeq 2000 as the instrument used. Multiplex PCR amplification was used to generate the TCR beta chain libraries. High-throughput sequencing was used to analyze the amplified TCR beta chain products. TCRdb took the public reads, trimmed them with fastp at Q25, ran MiXCR for clone calling and kept in-frame beta chains. Every CDR3 protein is listed once, alongside the most common genes and DNA of its rows. The table for this sample lists 20,000 or so distinct CDR3 sequences; 50% of them were counted only once. The leading ten clones occupy roughly 8% of the sample. Concerning this clonotype: Its antigen target is currently unknown. One end of the junction is discordant with germline, which a read error may explain.

Overall study outcomes, separate from this receptor: The similarity between tumor and nontumor tissue repertoires was significantly greater in luminal-like breast cancer than in basal-like breast cancer. Tumor T-cell repertoires showed less diversity than lymph node repertoires and more diversity than nontumor tissue repertoires, and tumor T-cell repertoires showed preferential V and J gene usage. The study presented the conclusion that tumor T cells originate in lymph nodes as consistent with a hypothesis, not as something directly demonstrated. The data were considered consistent with the idea that most tumor T cells come from the lymph node and then expand in tumor tissue.

The germline V gene (reference sequence) yields SEHNR for CDR1 and FQNEAQ for CDR2. The CDR3 starts with the cysteine, ends with the phenylalanine, and has 16 residues. Only the CDR3 DNA stays, 48 bases, in frame from base 1. The TCR comes from a female donor with breast cancer. Some clones in this sample may be carry-over from other donors' samples. Input material: breast tumor tissue. The chain links TRBV7-9 with TRBJ1-4; 7 central bases correspond to TRBD1. The CDR3 corresponds to CAGSLDGTATNEKLFF. Here is the DNA: TGTGCCGGCAGCTTAGACGGGACAGCAACTAATGAAAAACTATTTTTT.